This T cell receptor (beta chain) was recovered during a study of Graves' ophthalmopathy and Graves' hyperthyroidism (dated by TCRdb to 2017 to 2018). Broadly, across the study: Peripheral blood samples were taken at the time of initial diagnosis, before any treatment was given. The study used signatures of the TCR beta repertoire to tell Graves' ophthalmopathy apart from Graves' hyperthyroidism and to predict which patients would progress to ophthalmopathy. In total, 135 blood samples were TCR-sequenced: approximately 42 ophthalmopathy, approximately 80 hyperthyroidism and about 17 hyperthyroidism-to-ophthalmopathy patients. To explore V-J signatures that distinguish ophthalmopathy from hyperthyroidism, a discovery set of about a hundred patients was enrolled, made up of 40 to 45 with ophthalmopathy and 55 to 65 with stable hyperthyroidism. An independent validation cohort was composed of 18 hyperthyroidism patients and around 16 patients who later progressed from hyperthyroidism to ophthalmopathy. In more than five hyperthyroidism patients, the T-cell repertoires found in thyroid tissue were compared with those found in blood. Following sample collection, hyperthyroidism patients were given methimazole at a starting dose of 30 mg daily, and ophthalmopathy patients were given high-dose intravenous methylprednisolone.

A patient counted as having stable hyperthyroidism if there was no progression to ophthalmopathy within 18 months of follow-up. The hyperthyroidism patients were 18 to 65 years old and newly diagnosed, with a disease duration of less than 2 months. Anyone with other autoimmune diseases, uncontrolled infections, pregnancy or lactation was excluded from the study. Diagnosis relied on clinical symptoms, serum thyroxine, TRAb, thyroid ultrasound and orbital computed tomography. Ficoll-Paque density gradient centrifugation was used to isolate PBMCs from around 10 ml of fresh peripheral blood. Total RNA was extracted with Trizol reagent and quality-checked on an Agilent 2100 Bioanalyzer. TCR beta CDR3 regions were amplified from RNA transcripts for repertoire sequencing. HTBI primers and the Qiagen OneStep RT-PCR kit were used in a first-round RT-PCR, which was followed by a second-round multiplex PCR, size selection and purification. Libraries were sequenced on an Illumina HiSeq2000 using paired-end 100 bp reads. On the authors' methods: SOAPnuke was used for read processing, and reads with adapters, uncalled bases, a mean Phred below 15, or no exact constant-primer or identifier match were discarded. COPE v1.2.5 was used to merge high-quality paired reads. Unique nucleotide sequences were defined as clonotypes and aligned to IMGT TRB V, D and J references using MiTCR v1.1. The analysis was limited to V-J combinations with a frequency above 0.0001, which together covered 99% to 99.2% of the repertoires. A TCR clonal expansion and chaos score per V-J combination was defined as the ratio of F50 clonal expansion to chaos observed in the TCRdist matrix. Welch's t-statistics and random forest were used to reduce the features to 10 to 15 V-J combinations, which were then used as input to a naive Bayes classifier. The Morisita-Horn index was used to measure how similar the thyroid and blood repertoires were. TCRdb reprocessed the public reads (quality trimming at Q25 with fastp, clone calling with MiXCR) and kept in-frame beta chains. A single entry per CDR3 protein holds the most common genes and DNA from its merged rows. These V and J calls originate from TCRdb's pipeline instead of the authors' own analysis. The sample table holds about 23,000 distinct CDR3 sequences, of which around 50% were seen once. The ten largest clones represent approximately 7% of the sample.

The germline V gene sets CDR1 to SQVTM and CDR2 to ANQGSEA. V was cut back by 4 bases and J by 3 bases, leaving a gap of 10 bases between them. From the cysteine up to the phenylalanine, the CDR3 has a length of 12 residues. The kept DNA is CDR3 alone, 36 bases in frame from the first base. The paper's findings and limits, for the study overall: Most of the expanded thyroid clonotypes with a frequency above 0.001 were also detected in blood, and it was suggested that the thyroid immune response may be reflected by blood repertoires. Ophthalmopathy was separated from stable hyperthyroidism by the 13-signature model with around 88% sensitivity and around 81% specificity in cross-validation and with 80%/75% in the test set. In validation, the model predicted ophthalmopathy progression with about 70% sensitivity and approximately 72% specificity; some 13 predicted patients were CT-confirmed with GO in a median of 6.5 months. No statistical method was used to set the sample size in advance, and the investigators knew which group each participant was assigned to.

This clonotype is identified as medium-sized (0.01 to 0.1%). This clone's antigen is unknown. No qualities accompany the bases; no much larger clone lies one base away. The sequence is built from TRBV29-1 and TRBJ2-7, with a weak D call of TRBD2 (6 bases match). Sequencing was done on a sample of peripheral blood. The sequence came from an adult woman with stable Graves' hyperthyroidism. The sequenced DNA: TGCAGCGTTGTGCGGGACGACTACGAGCAGTACTTC. Translated, this gives CSVVRDDYEQYF.